The 2 T cell receptor beta chains presented below share a single source sample, sequenced in a study of cytomegalovirus exposure and HLA in healthy donors. Primers for the PCR totalled 60 Vbeta and 13 Jbeta. Sequenced by immunoSEQ multiplex PCR; TCRdb stores in-frame clones only, minus some. The sample yields about 190,000 clones, approximately 11% seen once. Sequencing used PBMCs. Source of these receptors: a man aged 45-60 years in good health and CMV-seropositive.

This clone was found a few times. This chain connects TRBV7-2 to TRBJ1-4, with D uncertain. Germline V gene lookup returns CDR1 SGHTA and CDR2 FQGNSA. CDR3 length: 14 amino acids. The germline V and J ends were trimmed by 5 bases and 0 bases, with 7 bases remaining between them. This CDR3 is CASSRSSTNEKLFF. CDR3 sequence (DNA): TGTGCCAGCAGCCGTTCCTCAACTAATGAAAAACTGTTTTTT.

This clone has only a few counts. Other DNA sequences in this specimen translate into the identical CDR3. The rearrangement uses TRBV6-5 and TRBJ1-4, with D maybe TRBD1 (6 bases). Germline V CDR1 and CDR2: MNHEY, SVGAGI. The CDR3 loop spans 15 amino acids. Trimming stripped 0 bases from V and 2 bases from J, with 7 bases between. The CDR3 nucleotides read TGTGCCAGCAGTTACTCAGGGGGTACTAATGAAAAACTGTTTTTT. Protein sequence: CASSYSGGTNEKLFF.